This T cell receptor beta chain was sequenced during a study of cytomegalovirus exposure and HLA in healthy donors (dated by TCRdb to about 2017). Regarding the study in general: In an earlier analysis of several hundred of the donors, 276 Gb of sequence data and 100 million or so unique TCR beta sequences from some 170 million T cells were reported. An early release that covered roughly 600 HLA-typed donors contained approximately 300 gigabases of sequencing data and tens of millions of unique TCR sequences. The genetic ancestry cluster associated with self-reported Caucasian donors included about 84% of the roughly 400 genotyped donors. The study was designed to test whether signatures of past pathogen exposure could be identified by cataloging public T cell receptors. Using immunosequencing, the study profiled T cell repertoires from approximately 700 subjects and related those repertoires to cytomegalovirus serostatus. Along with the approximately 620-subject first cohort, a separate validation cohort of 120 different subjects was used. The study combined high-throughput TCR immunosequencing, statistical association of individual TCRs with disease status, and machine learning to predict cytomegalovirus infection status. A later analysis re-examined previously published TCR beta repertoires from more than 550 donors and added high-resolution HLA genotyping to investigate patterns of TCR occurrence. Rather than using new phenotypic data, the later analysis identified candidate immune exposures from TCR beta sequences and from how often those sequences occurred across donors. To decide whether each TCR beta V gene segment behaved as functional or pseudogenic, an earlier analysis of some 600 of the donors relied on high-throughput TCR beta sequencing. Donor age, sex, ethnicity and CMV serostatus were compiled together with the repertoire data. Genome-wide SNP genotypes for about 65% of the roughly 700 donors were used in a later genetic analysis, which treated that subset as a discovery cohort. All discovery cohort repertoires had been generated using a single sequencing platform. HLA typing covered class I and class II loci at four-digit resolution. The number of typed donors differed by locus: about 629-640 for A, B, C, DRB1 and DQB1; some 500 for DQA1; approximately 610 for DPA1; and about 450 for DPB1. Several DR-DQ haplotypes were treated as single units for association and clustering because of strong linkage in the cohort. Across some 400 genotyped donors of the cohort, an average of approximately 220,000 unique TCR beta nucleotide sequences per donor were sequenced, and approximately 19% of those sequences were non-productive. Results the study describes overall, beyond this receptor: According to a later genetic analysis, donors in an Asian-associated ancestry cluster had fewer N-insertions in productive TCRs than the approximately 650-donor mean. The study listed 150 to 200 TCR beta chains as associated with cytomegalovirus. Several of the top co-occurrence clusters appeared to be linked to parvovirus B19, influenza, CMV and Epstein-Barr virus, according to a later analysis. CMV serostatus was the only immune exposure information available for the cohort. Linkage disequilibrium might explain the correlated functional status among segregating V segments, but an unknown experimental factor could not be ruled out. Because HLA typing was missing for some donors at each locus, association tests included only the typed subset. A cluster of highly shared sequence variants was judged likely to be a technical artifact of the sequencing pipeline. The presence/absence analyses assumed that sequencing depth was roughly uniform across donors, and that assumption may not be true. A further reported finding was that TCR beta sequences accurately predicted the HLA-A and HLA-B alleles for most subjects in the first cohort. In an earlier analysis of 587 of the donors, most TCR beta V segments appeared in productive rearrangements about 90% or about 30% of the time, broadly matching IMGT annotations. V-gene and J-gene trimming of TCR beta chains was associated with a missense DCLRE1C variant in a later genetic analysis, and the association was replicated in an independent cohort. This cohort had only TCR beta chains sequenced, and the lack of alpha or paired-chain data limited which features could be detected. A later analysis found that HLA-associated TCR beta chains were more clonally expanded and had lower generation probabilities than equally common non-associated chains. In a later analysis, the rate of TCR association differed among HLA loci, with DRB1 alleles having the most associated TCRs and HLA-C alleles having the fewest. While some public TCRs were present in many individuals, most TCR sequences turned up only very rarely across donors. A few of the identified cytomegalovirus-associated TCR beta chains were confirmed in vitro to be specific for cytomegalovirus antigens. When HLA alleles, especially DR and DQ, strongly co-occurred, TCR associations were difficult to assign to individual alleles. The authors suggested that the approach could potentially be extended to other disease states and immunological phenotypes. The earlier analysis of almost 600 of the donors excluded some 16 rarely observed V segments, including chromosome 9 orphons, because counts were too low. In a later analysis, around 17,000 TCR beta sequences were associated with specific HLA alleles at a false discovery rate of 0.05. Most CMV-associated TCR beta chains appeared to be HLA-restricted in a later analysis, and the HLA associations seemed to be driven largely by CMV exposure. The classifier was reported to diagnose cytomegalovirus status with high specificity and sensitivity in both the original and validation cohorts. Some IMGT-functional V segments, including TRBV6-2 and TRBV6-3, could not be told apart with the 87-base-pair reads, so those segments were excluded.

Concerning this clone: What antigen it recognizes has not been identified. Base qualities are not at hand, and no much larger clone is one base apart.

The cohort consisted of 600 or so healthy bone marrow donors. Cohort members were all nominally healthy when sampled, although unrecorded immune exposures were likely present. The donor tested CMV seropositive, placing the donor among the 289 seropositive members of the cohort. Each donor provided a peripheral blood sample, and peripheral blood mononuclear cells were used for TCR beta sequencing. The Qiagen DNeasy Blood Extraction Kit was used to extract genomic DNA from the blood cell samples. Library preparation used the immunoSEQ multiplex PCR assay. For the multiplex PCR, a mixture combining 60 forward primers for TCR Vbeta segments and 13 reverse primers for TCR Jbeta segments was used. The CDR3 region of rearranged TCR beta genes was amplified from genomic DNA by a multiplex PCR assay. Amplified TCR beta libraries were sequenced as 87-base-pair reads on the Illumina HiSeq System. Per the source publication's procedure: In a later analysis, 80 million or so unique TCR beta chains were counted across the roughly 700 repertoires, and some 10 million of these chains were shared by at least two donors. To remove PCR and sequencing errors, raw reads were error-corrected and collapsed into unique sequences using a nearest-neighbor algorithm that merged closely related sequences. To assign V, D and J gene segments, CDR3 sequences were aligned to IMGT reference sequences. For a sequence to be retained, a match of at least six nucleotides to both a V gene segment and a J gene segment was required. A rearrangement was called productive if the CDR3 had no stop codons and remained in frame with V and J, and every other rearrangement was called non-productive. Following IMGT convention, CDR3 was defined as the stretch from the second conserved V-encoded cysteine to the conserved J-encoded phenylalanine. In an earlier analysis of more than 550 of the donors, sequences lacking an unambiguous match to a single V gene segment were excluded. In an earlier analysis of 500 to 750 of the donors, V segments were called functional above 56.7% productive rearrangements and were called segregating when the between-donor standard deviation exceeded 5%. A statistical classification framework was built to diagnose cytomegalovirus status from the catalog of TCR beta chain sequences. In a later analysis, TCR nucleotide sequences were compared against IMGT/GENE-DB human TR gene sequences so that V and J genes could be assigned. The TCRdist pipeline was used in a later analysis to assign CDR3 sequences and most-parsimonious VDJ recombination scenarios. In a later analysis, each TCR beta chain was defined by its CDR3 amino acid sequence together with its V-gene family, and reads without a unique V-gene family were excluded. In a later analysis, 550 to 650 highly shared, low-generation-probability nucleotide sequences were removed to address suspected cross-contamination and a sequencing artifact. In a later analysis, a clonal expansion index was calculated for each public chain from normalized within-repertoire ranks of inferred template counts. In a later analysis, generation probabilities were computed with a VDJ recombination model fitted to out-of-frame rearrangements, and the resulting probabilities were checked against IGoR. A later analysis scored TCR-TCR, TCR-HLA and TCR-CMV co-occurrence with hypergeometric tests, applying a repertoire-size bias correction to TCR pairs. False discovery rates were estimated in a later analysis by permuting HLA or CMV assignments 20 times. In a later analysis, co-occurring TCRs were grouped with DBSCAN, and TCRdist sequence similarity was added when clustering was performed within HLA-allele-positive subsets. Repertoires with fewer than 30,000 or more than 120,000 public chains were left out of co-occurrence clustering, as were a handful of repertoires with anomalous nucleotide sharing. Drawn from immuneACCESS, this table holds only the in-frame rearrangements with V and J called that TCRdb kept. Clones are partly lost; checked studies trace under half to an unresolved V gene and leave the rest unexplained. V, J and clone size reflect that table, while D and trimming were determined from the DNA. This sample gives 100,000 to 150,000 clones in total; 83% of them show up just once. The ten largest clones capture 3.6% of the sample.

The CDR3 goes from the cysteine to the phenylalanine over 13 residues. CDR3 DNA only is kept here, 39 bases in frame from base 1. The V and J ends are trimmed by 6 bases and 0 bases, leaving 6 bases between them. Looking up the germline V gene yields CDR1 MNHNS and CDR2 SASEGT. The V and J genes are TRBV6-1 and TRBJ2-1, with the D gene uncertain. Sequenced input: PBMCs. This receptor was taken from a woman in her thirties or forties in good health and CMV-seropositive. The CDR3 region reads CASSPSSYNEQFF. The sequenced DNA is TGTGCCAGCAGCCCCAGCTCCTACAATGAGCAGTTCTTC.